These T cell receptor beta chains were read from a single sample in a study of T cells after yellow fever vaccination. A single record per CDR3 protein comes from TCRdb applying MiXCR to the 5' RACE reads. In the table there are some 320,000 distinct CDR3 sequences, 8.7% of which are singletons. The starting material was PBMCs, obtained on the day of the first yellow fever vaccination. Source of these receptors: a man younger than 35 who received the YFV17D yellow fever vaccine. Each CDR3 is given with its conserved first and last residue. The D gene is left open where the match is weak. Clone size, where shown, is once, few, many, or a class for clones that have expanded.

CDR3: CASSLFRAQETQYF; DNA: TGTGCCAGCAGCTTATTCCGGGCCCAAGAGACCCAGTACTTC; J: TRBJ2-5; V: TRBV7-9; D: NA; length: 14; size: many
CDR3: CTTQGHSYNEQFF; DNA: TGTACCACCCAGGGGCACTCCTACAATGAGCAGTTCTTC; J: TRBJ2-1; V: TRBV29-1; D: NA; length: 13; size: few
CDR3: CASSQDYGSYEQYF; DNA: TGCGCCAGCAGCCAAGATTATGGATCCTACGAGCAGTACTTC; J: TRBJ2-7; V: TRBV4-1; D: NA; length: 14; size: few
CDR3: CASSRTLGQGTEAFF; DNA: TGTGCCAGCAGCCGAACTCTAGGACAGGGCACTGAAGCTTTCTTT; J: TRBJ1-1; V: TRBV12-3/TRBV12-4; D: TRBD1; length: 15; size: few
CDR3: CASSRGGGTNEQFF; DNA: TGTGCCAGCAGCAGGGGCGGGGGGACGAATGAGCAGTTCTTC; J: TRBJ2-1; V: TRBV11-2; D: TRBD2; length: 14; size: NA
CDR3: CASSLARERDTQYF; DNA: TGTGCCAGCAGCTTAGCGCGGGAGCGAGATACGCAGTATTTT; J: TRBJ2-3; V: TRBV7-2; D: TRBD2; length: 14; size: many
CDR3: CSVVPGTGINEQFF; DNA: TGCAGCGTTGTTCCCGGGACAGGAATCAATGAGCAGTTCTTC; J: TRBJ2-1; V: TRBV29-1; D: TRBD1; length: 14; size: few
CDR3: CASSEVDVESPLHF; DNA: TGTGCCAGCAGTGAGGTGGATGTGGAATCACCCCTCCACTTT; J: TRBJ1-6; V: TRBV25-1; D: NA; length: 14; size: NA
CDR3: CASSATGVYNEQFF; DNA: TGTGCCAGCAGCGCGACAGGGGTTTACAATGAGCAGTTCTTC; J: TRBJ2-1; V: TRBV9; D: TRBD1; length: 14; size: NA
CDR3: CASSVAGTGDDTQYF; DNA: TGTGCCAGCAGCGTGGCTGGGACAGGGGACGATACGCAGTATTTT; J: TRBJ2-3; V: TRBV9; D: TRBD1; length: 15; size: NA
CDR3: CASSYTQFLYGYTF; DNA: TGTGCCAGCAGTTACACGCAGTTTCTCTATGGCTACACCTTC; J: TRBJ1-2; V: TRBV6-5; D: NA; length: 14; size: few
CDR3: CASSIREGGQETQYF; DNA: TGCGCCAGCAGCATCAGGGAGGGAGGGCAAGAGACCCAGTACTTC; J: TRBJ2-5; V: TRBV5-1; D: TRBD2; length: 15; size: many
CDR3: CASSLGGHTQYF; DNA: TGTGCCAGCAGTTTGGGCGGTCATACGCAGTATTTT; J: TRBJ2-3; V: TRBV27; D: NA; length: 12; size: many
CDR3: CASSLGTGAGETQYF; DNA: TGCGCCAGCAGCTTAGGTACAGGAGCCGGGGAGACCCAGTACTTC; J: TRBJ2-5; V: TRBV5-1; D: NA; length: 15; size: NA
CDR3: CASTADSRRNQPQHF; DNA: TGTGCCAGCACCGCGGATTCCAGAAGGAATCAGCCCCAGCATTTT; J: TRBJ1-5; V: TRBV28; D: NA; length: 15; size: NA
CDR3: CASSLPGIGEQYF; DNA: TGCGCCAGCAGTCTCCCAGGGATTGGGGAGCAGTACTTC; J: TRBJ2-7; V: TRBV10-1; D: NA; length: 13; size: NA
CDR3: CSVEDPSQGAYTIYF; DNA: TGCAGCGTTGAAGATCCCTCGCAGGGGGCATACACCATATATTTT; J: TRBJ1-3; V: TRBV29-1; D: TRBD1; length: 15; size: few
CDR3: CASSHVLDRDRDISGANVLTF; DNA: TGTGCCAGCAGCCATGTTTTAGACCGGGACAGGGATATCTCTGGGGCCAACGTCCTGACTTTC; J: TRBJ2-6; V: TRBV3-1; D: TRBD1; length: 21; size: few
CDR3: CASGTGLGAETQYF; DNA: TGTGCCAGCGGTACAGGGTTGGGAGCAGAGACCCAGTACTTC; J: TRBJ2-5; V: TRBV7-9; D: NA; length: 14; size: few
CDR3: CASSTQHTDTQYF; DNA: TGTGCCAGCAGCACCCAACACACAGATACGCAGTATTTT; J: TRBJ2-3; V: TRBV11-2; D: NA; length: 13; size: once
CDR3: CSAANLRQETQYF; DNA: TGCAGCGCCGCCAACTTACGGCAAGAGACCCAGTACTTC; J: TRBJ2-5; V: TRBV29-1; D: NA; length: 13; size: few
CDR3: CASSQIATLNQPQHF; DNA: TGCGCCAGCAGCCAAATAGCGACACTAAATCAGCCCCAGCATTTT; J: TRBJ1-5; V: TRBV4-3; D: NA; length: 15; size: few
CDR3: CSATPQGALTEAFF; DNA: TGCAGTGCCACCCCACAGGGGGCATTGACTGAAGCTTTCTTT; J: TRBJ1-1; V: TRBV20-1; D: TRBD1; length: 14; size: few
CDR3: CASSFMTDYGYTF; DNA: TGCGCCAGCAGCTTTATGACGGACTATGGCTACACCTTC; J: TRBJ1-2; V: TRBV5-1; D: NA; length: 13; size: NA
CDR3: CASSAQGANQPQHF; DNA: TGTGCCAGCAGTGCACAGGGGGCAAATCAGCCCCAGCATTTT; J: TRBJ1-5; V: TRBV12-3/TRBV12-4; D: TRBD1; length: 14; size: NA
CDR3: CASSLRTGYVATQYF; DNA: TGTGCCAGCAGTCTACGGACAGGGTATGTCGCAACCCAGTACTTC; J: TRBJ2-5; V: TRBV28; D: TRBD1; length: 15; size: few
CDR3: CASRTISRNEQFF; DNA: TGTGCCAGCAGGACCATAAGTCGCAATGAGCAGTTCTTC; J: TRBJ2-1; V: TRBV11-2; D: NA; length: 13; size: NA
CDR3: CASSLAGLAGGQETQYF; DNA: TGCGCCAGCAGCTTGGCCGGACTAGCGGGGGGCCAAGAGACCCAGTACTTC; J: TRBJ2-5; V: TRBV5-1; D: TRBD2; length: 17; size: many
CDR3: CASAGQIKGTEAFF; DNA: TGTGCCAGTGCGGGACAGATAAAGGGCACTGAAGCTTTCTTT; J: TRBJ1-1; V: TRBV28; D: TRBD1; length: 14; size: NA
CDR3: CASTTHSPYEQYF; DNA: TGTGCCAGCACTACCCACTCCCCCTACGAGCAGTACTTC; J: TRBJ2-7; V: TRBV12-3/TRBV12-4; D: NA; length: 13; size: NA
CDR3: CASSSLPRGYNEQFF; DNA: TGTGCCAGCAGCTCCCTTCCTCGGGGATACAATGAGCAGTTCTTC; J: TRBJ2-1; V: TRBV7-2; D: NA; length: 15; size: NA
CDR3: CASSFGTSGGRTQYF; DNA: TGTGCCAGCAGCTTCGGGACTAGCGGGGGTAGGACCCAGTACTTC; J: TRBJ2-5; V: TRBV5-6; D: TRBD2; length: 15; size: many
CDR3: CASSPRTGVGNEQFF; DNA: TGTGCCAGCTCACCACGGACAGGGGTGGGGAATGAGCAGTTCTTC; J: TRBJ2-1; V: TRBV18; D: TRBD1; length: 15; size: NA
CDR3: CASSLLPAGSNQPQHF; DNA: TGCGCCAGCAGCTTGCTTCCCGCCGGGAGCAATCAGCCCCAGCATTTT; J: TRBJ1-5; V: TRBV5-1; D: NA; length: 16; size: many
CDR3: CAWSILTSGGKTQYF; DNA: TGTGCCTGGAGTATTTTAACTAGCGGGGGAAAGACCCAGTACTTC; J: TRBJ2-5; V: TRBV30; D: TRBD2; length: 15; size: NA
CDR3: CSALSRGRGTEAFF; DNA: TGCAGTGCACTATCAAGGGGGCGTGGTACTGAAGCTTTCTTT; J: TRBJ1-1; V: TRBV20-1; D: TRBD1; length: 14; size: many
CDR3: CASSPGLGTSGYEQYF; DNA: TGTGCCAGCTCACCAGGACTGGGGACTAGCGGTTACGAGCAGTACTTC; J: TRBJ2-7; V: TRBV18; D: TRBD2; length: 16; size: NA
CDR3: CASSLSPLWAFF; DNA: TGTGCCAGCAGTTTATCCCCGTTGTGGGCTTTCTTT; J: TRBJ1-1; V: TRBV12-3/TRBV12-4; D: NA; length: 12; size: few
CDR3: CASSYRASTDTQYF; DNA: TGTGCCAGCAGTTATAGGGCTAGCACAGATACGCAGTATTTT; J: TRBJ2-3; V: TRBV6-5; D: NA; length: 14; size: many
CDR3: CASSLEGTYQPQHF; DNA: TGTGCCAGCAGCTTAGAGGGAACCTATCAGCCCCAGCATTTT; J: TRBJ1-5; V: TRBV7-2; D: NA; length: 14; size: many